This paragraph covers one T cell receptor beta chain sequence. In the original analysis: Counts of nucleated cells, estimated from reference gene primer amplification, were obtained. Only in-frame clones appear in the TCRdb table, and some are missing; sequencing was by immunoSEQ multiplex PCR. V, J and clone size derive from that table, while D and trimming were established from the DNA sequence. The sample lists 90,000 to 100,000 clones; approximately 83% were seen once. This CDR3 is 13 amino acids long. The germline V gene has CDR1 PRHDT and CDR2 FYEKMQ (reference sequence). V lost 5 bases to trimming and J lost 6 bases, with 13 bases between them. The record originates from a study of blood T cell repertoires in COVID-19. Whole-study context: Donors in the United States, Italy and Spain gave samples during acute or convalescent COVID-19. PBMCs, B-cell-depleted T cells, or T cells provided the cDNA or gDNA that made up the material.

This clonotype was obtained from a man in his fifties or sixties with acute or convalescent COVID-19. This chain links TRBV13 with TRBJ1-1, with D possibly being TRBD1 (5 bases). Sequences were obtained from peripheral blood. For the CDR3, the DNA is TGTGCCAGCAGCCCCGATGGGGGGTCTGAAGCTTTCTTT. Translation gives CASSPDGGSEAFF.